This T cell receptor beta chain originates from a study of cytomegalovirus exposure and HLA in healthy donors. The PCR employed 60 Vbeta primers together with 13 Jbeta primers. Only in-frame clones appear in the TCRdb table, and some are missing; sequencing was by immunoSEQ multiplex PCR. The sample yields around 37,000 clones, around 82% seen once. The CDR3 extends over 15 amino acids. V lost 3 bases and J 5 bases, leaving 17 bases between the germline ends. In germline, CDR1 is LGHNA, CDR2 YNFKEQ. Sequenced input: PBMCs. This clonotype was obtained from a woman younger than 30 in good health and CMV-seropositive. The chain recombines TRBV4-2 with TRBJ2-7, with D tentatively TRBD2 (6 bases). The CDR3 is CASSQNSGGPNEQYF. In nucleotides, the CDR3 is TGTGCCAGCAGCCAGAATTCCGGGGGTCCCAACGAGCAGTACTTC.